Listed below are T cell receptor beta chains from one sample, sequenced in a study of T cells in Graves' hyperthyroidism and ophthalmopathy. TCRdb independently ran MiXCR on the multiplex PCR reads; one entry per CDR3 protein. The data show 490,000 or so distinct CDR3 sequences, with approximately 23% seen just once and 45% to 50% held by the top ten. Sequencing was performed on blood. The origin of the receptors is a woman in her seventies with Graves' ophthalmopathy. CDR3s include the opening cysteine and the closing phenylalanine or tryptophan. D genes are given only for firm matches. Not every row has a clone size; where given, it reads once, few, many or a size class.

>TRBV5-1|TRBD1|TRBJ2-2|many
CASSETGPGELFF
TGCGCCAGCAGCGAGACAGGGCCCGGGGAGCTGTTTTTT
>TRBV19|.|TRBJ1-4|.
CATNRGATNEKLFF
TGTGCCACAAACCGTGGGGCAACTAATGAAAAACTGTTTTTT
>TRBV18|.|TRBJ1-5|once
CASSPQGMAQPQHF
TGTGCCAGCTCACCTCAGGGAATGGCTCAGCCCCAGCATTTT
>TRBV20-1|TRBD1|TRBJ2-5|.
CSTSTGGGLETQYF
TGCAGTACTAGCACAGGGGGCGGTCTAGAGACCCAGTACTTC
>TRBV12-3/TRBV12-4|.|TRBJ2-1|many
CASSLGLDRGEQFF
TGTGCCAGCAGTTTAGGGCTAGATCGTGGTGAGCAGTTCTTC
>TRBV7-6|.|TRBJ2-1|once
CASSSKRKLYNEQFF
TGTGCCAGCAGCTCAAAGCGGAAACTATACAATGAGCAGTTCTTC
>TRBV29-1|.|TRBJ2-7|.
CSGVRAYEQYF
TGCAGCGGGGTTAGGGCCTACGAGCAGTACTTC
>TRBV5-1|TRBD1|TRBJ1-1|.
CASSLANPGGNTEAFF
TGCGCCAGCAGCTTGGCCAATCCAGGGGGGAACACTGAAGCTTTCTTT
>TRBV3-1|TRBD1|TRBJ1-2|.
CASSQSGQVNNYGYTF
TGTGCCAGCAGCCAATCGGGACAGGTTAATAACTATGGCTACACCTTC
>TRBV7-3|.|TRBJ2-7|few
CASSLSPGSENEQYF
TGTGCCAGCAGCTTAAGTCCAGGGTCGGAAAACGAGCAGTACTTC
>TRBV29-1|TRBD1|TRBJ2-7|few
CSVENEDRSSSYEQYF
TGCAGCGTTGAAAACGAGGACAGGTCTAGCTCCTACGAGCAGTACTTC
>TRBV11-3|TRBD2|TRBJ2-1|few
CASSLRTSGSSNNEQFF
TGTGCCAGCAGCCTCCGGACTAGCGGGAGTAGTAACAATGAGCAGTTCTTC
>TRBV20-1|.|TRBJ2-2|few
CSACPPGHNTGELFF
TGCAGTGCTTGCCCCCCGGGACACAACACCGGGGAGCTGTTTTTT
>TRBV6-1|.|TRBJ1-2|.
CASNPGFNYGYTF
TGTGCCAGCAATCCAGGGTTTAACTATGGCTACACCTTC
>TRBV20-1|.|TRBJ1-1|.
CSASSRSRPSTEAFF
TGCAGTGCTAGTTCACGTTCGAGACCTTCCACTGAAGCTTTCTTT
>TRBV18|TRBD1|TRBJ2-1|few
CASSQGTGGNEQFF
TGTGCCAGCTCACAAGGGACAGGGGGTAATGAGCAGTTCTTC
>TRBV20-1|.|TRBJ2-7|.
CSARGPLTGLHYYEQYF
TGCAGTGCTAGAGGCCCCTTGACAGGACTCCACTACTACGAGCAGTACTTC
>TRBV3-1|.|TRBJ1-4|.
CASSQGRAPGEKLFF
TGTGCCAGCAGCCAAGGACGTGCTCCCGGTGAAAAACTGTTTTTT
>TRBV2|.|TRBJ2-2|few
CASSPTLEDTGELFF
TGTGCCAGCAGTCCCACCCTTGAGGACACCGGGGAGCTGTTTTTT
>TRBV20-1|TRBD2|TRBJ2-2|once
CSARNPLAVNTGELFF
TGCAGTGCTAGAAATCCCCTAGCGGTGAACACCGGGGAGCTGTTTTTT
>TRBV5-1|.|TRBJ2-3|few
CASSQIPPPRLVKGTDTQYF
TGCGCCAGCAGCCAAATACCTCCCCCCCGACTAGTGAAGGGCACAGATACGCAGTATTTT